Each of the 18 T cell receptor beta chains below was sequenced from the same sample in a study of immune evolution from preneoplasia to lung adenocarcinoma. Measured with immunoSEQ multiplex PCR; TCRdb has only the in-frame clones, and not every one. The table shows several thousand clones, with about four fifths occurring only once. The specimen sequenced was FFPE adjacent normal lung tissue. These receptors were taken from a donor aged 70 or over with lung adenocarcinoma.

V is TRBV11-2 and J is TRBJ2-7; D gene ambiguous. This CDR3 has 14 amino acids. Germline values: CDR1 SGHAT, CDR2 FQNNGV. The ends were cut back, 5 bases at V and 4 bases at J, with 15 bases in the middle. The CDR3 nucleotides are TGTGCCAGCAGCAACCGATTCGTGTTGTACGAGCAGTACTTC. Residues: CASSNRFVLYEQYF.

V usage is TRBV15 and J usage is TRBJ2-7, with 8 positions matching TRBD1. CDR1 is LNHNV, CDR2 YYDKDF, per germline (reference sequence). The junction had 8 bases not matched to a gene; V was cut back by 3 bases and J by 1 base. CDR3 length equals 16 residues. The CDR3 spells CATSSTRQGRSYEQYF. CDR3 nucleotide sequence: TGTGCCACCAGCAGCACCCGACAGGGGCGGTCCTACGAGCAGTACTTC.

This clone was detected once. The V call is TRBV7-2, the J call TRBJ2-2; TRBD1 matches at 9 bases. Germline loops: CDR1 SGHTA, CDR2 FQGNSA. J gave up 7 bases and V 5 bases, and 8 bases lay outside the gene matches. The CDR3 has 15 amino acids. CDR3 residues: CASSLGQGMSGELFF. CDR3 bases: TGTGCCAGCAGCCTGGGACAGGGAATGAGCGGGGAGCTGTTTTTT.

J is TRBJ1-2 and V is TRBV28; 7 bases fit TRBD1. Per germline, CDR1 MDHEN and CDR2 SYDVKM. The trim removed 3 bases at V and 8 bases at J, leaving 3 bases unmatched. This CDR3 is 12 amino acids long. CDR3 nucleotide sequence: TGTGCCAGCAGTTTGAACAGGGGAGGCTACACCTTC. It encodes CASSLNRGGYTF.

V and J are TRBV2 and TRBJ1-1; D remains ambiguous. This CDR3 has 11 residues. CDR1 is SNHLY, CDR2 FYNNEI, per germline. Trimming left V 5 bases short and J 4 bases short, with 5 bases between. The CDR3 DNA sequence: TGTGCCAGCAGTTTACTCACTGAAGCTTTCTTT. Its translation is CASSLLTEAFF.

The gene calls are TRBV7-8 and TRBJ1-5, with 8 positions matching TRBD1. V lost 4 bases, J lost 11 bases, and 19 bases stayed unmatched. This CDR3 contains 17 residues. The germline CDR1 and CDR2 sequences are SGHVS and FQNEAQ. DNA of the CDR3: TGTGCCAGCAGCTCGCCTAGCGACAGGGGCCGTCTCGGGGCCCAGCATTTT. It translates to CASSSPSDRGRLGAQHF.

The V call is TRBV11-2, the J call TRBJ2-5; 7 nucleotides agree with TRBD1. The end of the DNA aligns better with TRBJ2-7, so the J call may be wrong. CDR1 and CDR2 from the germline V gene are SGHAT and FQNNGV. This CDR3 is 12 amino acids long. DNA of the CDR3: TGTGCCAGCAGGTCGGGACAGAACGAGCAGTACTTC. It yields the protein CASRSGQNEQYF.

This clone was recorded a few times. The V gene is TRBV19, the J gene TRBJ1-3; D is possibly TRBD1 (5 bases). The CDR3 length is 16 residues. From germline, CDR1 is LNHDA and CDR2 SQIVND (reference sequence). Trimming stripped 4 bases from V and 0 bases from J, with 13 bases between. Here the CDR3 DNA reads TGTGCCAGTAGTACCCTCGGGGGAGTCTCTGGAAACACCATATATTTT. Residues: CASSTLGGVSGNTIYF.

V gene TRBV10-2 combines with J gene TRBJ2-1, with 8 positions matching TRBD1. The germline V gene encodes CDR1 WSHSY and CDR2 SAAADI. V was pared by 4 bases and J by 7 bases, with 6 bases of the junction left unmatched. The CDR3 spans 14 residues. The CDR3 is CASSAQGAGNEQFF. The DNA of the CDR3 is TGCGCCAGCAGTGCGCAGGGGGCAGGTAATGAGCAGTTCTTC.

This chain links TRBV6-4 with TRBJ2-2, with D possibly TRBD1 on 5 matching bases. Germline-derived CDR1 and CDR2 are MRHNA and SNTAGT. V gave up 6 bases and J gave up 6 bases, with 14 bases separating them. The CDR3 runs to 14 residues. The CDR3 DNA reads TGTGCCAGCAGAGGACACGAACGGTCCGGGGAGCTGTTTTTT. Its translation is CASRGHERSGELFF.

The chain recombines TRBV11-2 with TRBJ1-4, with 8 bases that match TRBD1. The CDR3 contains 16 residues. Germline V gene sequence: CDR1 SGHAT, CDR2 FQNNGV. The V and J ends lost 5 bases and 8 bases, in that order; junction bases with no gene match: 13. CDR3 amino acids: CASSNPPSRGREKLFF. The CDR3 DNA is TGTGCCAGCAGCAACCCCCCTAGCAGGGGGCGGGAAAAACTGTTTTTT.

This rearrangement joins TRBV10-3 to TRBJ2-7; TRBD2 matches at 12 bases. V was pared by 10 bases and J by 6 bases, with 13 bases of the junction left unmatched. This CDR3 has 15 amino acids. Germline V gives CDR1 ENHRY, CDR2 SYGVKD. CDR3 bases: TGTGCCACCCGCTCGGCGACTAGCGGGAGAAGCGAGCAGTACTTC. Translating gives CATRSATSGRSEQYF.

V usage is TRBV10-3 and J usage is TRBJ1-1; D call uncertain. Deletions cut 3 bases from V and 1 base from J, with 6 bases between. The CDR3 is 13 amino acids. Germline V lookup: CDR1 ENHRY, CDR2 SYGVKD. The CDR3 coding sequence is TGTGCCATCAGTGAATGGGGGAACACTGAAGCTTTCTTT. Its protein product is CAISEWGNTEAFF.

CDR3: CASSICPKGNQPQHF. The CDR3 DNA follows: TGTGCCAGCAGCATCTGCCCCAAAGGCAATCAGCCCCAGCATTTT. The gene calls are TRBV21-1 and TRBJ1-5. TRBV21-1 is a listed pseudogene. The CDR3 extends over 15 amino acids.

CDR3 coding DNA: TGTGCCAGCAGCTTGACAGGACCGGCGACGCAGTATTTT. Translating it yields CASSLTGPATQYF. V usage is TRBV11-2 and J usage is TRBJ2-3; D might be TRBD1 (6 bases). This CDR3 region has 13 residues. Germline V CDR1 and CDR2: SGHAT, FQNNGV. V was shortened by 3 bases and J by 9 bases, with 13 bases between the two germline ends.

This chain uses TRBV18 with TRBJ2-5, with a possible D match to TRBD1 (6 bases). V was clipped by 3 bases and J by 5 bases, with 16 bases between them. This CDR3 comprises 15 residues. Germline V CDR1 and CDR2: KGHSH, LQKENI. The DNA of the CDR3 is TGTGCCAGCTCACCTTCTCAGGACAGAGGCGAGACCCAGTACTTC. Its translation is CASSPSQDRGETQYF. The full variable domain, rest sourced from reference TRBV18 and TRBJ2-5, is NAGVMQNPRHLVRRRGQEARLRCSPMKGHSHVYWYRQLPEEGLKFMVYLQKENIIDESGMPKERFSAEFPKEGPSILRIQQVVRGDSAAYFCASSPSQDRGETQYFGPGTRLLVL.

This clone has just a few counts. This chain uses TRBV11-2 with TRBJ1-2, with 7 bases matching TRBD1. Per the germline V gene, CDR1 is SGHAT and CDR2 is FQNNGV. The CDR3 is made up of 15 amino acids. V lost 1 base to trimming and J lost 7 bases; unmatched junction nucleotides: 9. CDR3 coding DNA: TGTGCCAGCAGCTTAGGCGGGACAGTTCACCGTGGCTACACCTTC. Its protein is CASSLGGTVHRGYTF.

In its sample, this clone was seen once. For the CDR3, the DNA is TGTGCCAGCAGCTTGGAAGCTTCGGGTTGGGAGACCCAGTACTTC. As protein: CASSLEASGWETQYF. The V call is TRBV5-6, the J call TRBJ2-5; unclear D gene. Germline CDR1 SGHDT, CDR2 YYEEEE. The CDR3 runs 15 residues. V lost 0 bases and J lost 5, with 14 bases in between.